These T cell receptor beta chains were read from a single sample in a study of blood T cells in healthy people across ages. TCRdb re-called the 5' RACE reads with MiXCR, one entry per CDR3 protein. The sample lists more than 650,000 distinct CDR3 sequences; roughly 25% were seen once. Separately, the same data were catalogued under a study of T cells of mothers and their children.

Sequenced sample: blood. Receptors originate from a boy aged 5-17 years in good health. CDR3s include the opening cysteine and the closing phenylalanine or tryptophan. A D gene is named only where the DNA matches it firmly. Rows give clone size only sometimes, using once, few, many, or a class for an expanded clone.

TRBJ1-1 NA TRBV20-1 NA TGCAGTGCTTGGACGGCTAACACTGAAGCTTTCTTT CSAWTANTEAFF
TRBJ1-2 few TRBV10-2 TRBD1 TGCGCCAGCAGTCCCCAGGGGGCCCGGCATGGCTACACCTTC CASSPQGARHGYTF
TRBJ2-7 NA TRBV6-5 TRBD1 TGTGCCAGCAGCCTCAGGGGGCGCGGGGCAGACGAGCAGTACTTC CASSLRGRGADEQYF
TRBJ2-5 NA TRBV6-1 NA TGTGCCAGCAGTGTAACAGGACGAAACCAGTACTTC CASSVTGRNQYF
TRBJ2-3 few TRBV3-1 TRBD1 TGTGCCAGCAATGAAGGGGGCAGCACAGATACGCAGTATTTT CASNEGGSTDTQYF
TRBJ2-5 few TRBV28 NA TGTGCCAGCAGTTTAGGGTTGAGAGGCACCCAGGAGACCCAGTACTTC CASSLGLRGTQETQYF
TRBJ1-5 few TRBV5-8 NA TGTGCCAGCAGCTTGGGTCAGATTAGCAATCAGCCCCAGCATTTT CASSLGQISNQPQHF
TRBJ1-2 few TRBV18 NA TGTGCCAGCTCACCAGCACAGATCCCCTATGGCTACACCTTC CASSPAQIPYGYTF
TRBJ1-4 NA TRBV5-1 NA TGCGCCAGCAGCTCAGGTGCCAGCAGCAATGAAAAACTGTTTTTT CASSSGASSNEKLFF
TRBJ1-6 few TRBV5-1 NA TGCGCCAGCAGCACCTATAGTGACAGCCTGGGGTCACCCCTCCACTTT CASSTYSDSLGSPLHF
TRBJ1-6 once TRBV30 NA TGTGCCTGGAGTTCTGGGCAGCAAAATTCACCCCTCCACTTT CAWSSGQQNSPLHF
TRBJ2-5 few TRBV6-2/TRBV6-3 NA TGTGCCAGCAGTTATGGGGGCTTAAGGAGGTTGGAGACCCAGTACTTC CASSYGGLRRLETQYF
TRBJ2-5 many TRBV20-1 TRBD1 TGCAGTGCTAGAGATATAAAAGGGACAGAGCGATCAGAGACCCAGTACTTC CSARDIKGTERSETQYF
TRBJ2-5 NA TRBV2 NA TGTGCCAGCAGTGGGTACAGGAGAGAAGAGACCCAGTACTTC CASSGYRREETQYF
TRBJ2-5 NA TRBV28 TRBD2 TGTGCCAGCAGTTTTAGCGGGGGGCGGTCGTCGGCCCAGTACTTC CASSFSGGRSSAQYF
TRBJ2-1 few TRBV7-9 NA TGTGCCGGGGGCCCCCGGCAGTCTATCGAGCAGTTCTTC CAGGPRQSIEQFF
TRBJ2-7 few TRBV29-1 TRBD1 TGCAGCGTTGCAGGGGGCCCCTACGAGCAGTACTTC CSVAGGPYEQYF
TRBJ2-5 few TRBV5-1 TRBD1 TGCGCCAGCAGGACCGGACAGGGGCCTCAAGAGACCCAGTACTTC CASRTGQGPQETQYF
TRBJ2-5 few TRBV5-1 NA TGCGCCAGCAGCCTCGTCGGGGCTTCCCAAGAGACCCAGTACTTC CASSLVGASQETQYF
TRBJ1-1 many TRBV2 NA TGTGCCAGCAGTGAAGGAGGGGGTACGGTCACTGAAGCTTTCTTT CASSEGGGTVTEAFF
TRBJ2-5 few TRBV6-1 NA TGTGCCAGCAGGGTCGGGGCAGAAGAGACCCAGTACTTC CASRVGAEETQYF
TRBJ2-5 few TRBV14 TRBD1 TGTGCCAGCAGCCAAGGGCAGGGGGCTTGGGAGCAGTACTTC CASSQGQGAWEQYF